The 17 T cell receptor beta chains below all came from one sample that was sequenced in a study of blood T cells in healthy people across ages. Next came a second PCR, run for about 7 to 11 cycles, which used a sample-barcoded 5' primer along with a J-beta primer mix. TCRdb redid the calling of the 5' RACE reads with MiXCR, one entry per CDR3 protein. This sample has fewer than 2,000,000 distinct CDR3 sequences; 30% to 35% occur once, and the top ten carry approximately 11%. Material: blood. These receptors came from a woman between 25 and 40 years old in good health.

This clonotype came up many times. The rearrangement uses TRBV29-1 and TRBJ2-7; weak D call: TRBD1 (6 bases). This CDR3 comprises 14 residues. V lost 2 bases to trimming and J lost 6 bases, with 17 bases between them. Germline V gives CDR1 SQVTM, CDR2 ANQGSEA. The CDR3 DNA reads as TGCAGCGTTGAACTGCAGACAGGCCCTCGCGAGCAGTACTTC. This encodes CSVELQTGPREQYF.

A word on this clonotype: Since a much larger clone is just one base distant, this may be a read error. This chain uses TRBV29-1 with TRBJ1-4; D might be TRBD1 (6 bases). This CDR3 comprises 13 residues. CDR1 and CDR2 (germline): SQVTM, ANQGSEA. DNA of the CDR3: TGCAGCGTTGAAGAGGGGGGCGATGAAAAACCGTTTTTT. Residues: CSVEEGGDEKPFF. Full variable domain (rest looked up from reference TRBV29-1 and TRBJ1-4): SAVISQKPSRDICQRGTSLTIQCQVDSQVTMMFWYRQQPGQSLTLIATANQGSEATYESGFVIDKFPISRPNLTFSTLTVSNMSPEDSSIYLCSVEEGGDEKPFFGSGTQLSVL.

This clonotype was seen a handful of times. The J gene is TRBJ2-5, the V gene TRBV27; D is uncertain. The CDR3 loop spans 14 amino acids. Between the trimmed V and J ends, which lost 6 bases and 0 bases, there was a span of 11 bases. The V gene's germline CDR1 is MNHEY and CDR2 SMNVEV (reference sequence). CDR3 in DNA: TGTGCCAGCAGCAAGCGTCCTAACCAAGAGACCCAGTACTTC. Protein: CASSKRPNQETQYF.

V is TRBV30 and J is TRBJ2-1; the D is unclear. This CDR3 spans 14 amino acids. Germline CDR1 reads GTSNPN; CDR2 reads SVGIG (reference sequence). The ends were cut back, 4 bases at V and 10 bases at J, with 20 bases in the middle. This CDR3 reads CAWTGVGNPYEQFF. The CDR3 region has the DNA TGTGCCTGGACTGGGGTAGGGAATCCCTACGAGCAGTTCTTC.

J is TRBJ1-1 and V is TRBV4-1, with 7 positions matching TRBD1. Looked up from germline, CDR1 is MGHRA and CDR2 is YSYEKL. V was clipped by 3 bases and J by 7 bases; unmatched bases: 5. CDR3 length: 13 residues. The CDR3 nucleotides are TGCGCCAGCAGCCAGGCAGGGGGTGGTGAAGCTTTCTTT. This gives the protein CASSQAGGGEAFF.

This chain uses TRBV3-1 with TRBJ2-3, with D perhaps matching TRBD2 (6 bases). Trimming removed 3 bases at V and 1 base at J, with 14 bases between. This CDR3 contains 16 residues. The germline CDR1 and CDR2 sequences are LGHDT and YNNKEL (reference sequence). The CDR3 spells CASSQGLGVRTDTQYF. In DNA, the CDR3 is TGTGCCAGCAGCCAGGGACTGGGGGTCCGCACAGATACGCAGTATTTT.

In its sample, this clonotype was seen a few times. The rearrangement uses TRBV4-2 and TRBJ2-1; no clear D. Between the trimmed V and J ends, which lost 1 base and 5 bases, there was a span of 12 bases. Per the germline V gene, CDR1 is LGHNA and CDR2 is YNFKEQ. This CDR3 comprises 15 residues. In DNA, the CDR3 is TGTGCCAGCAGCCAAGTACCATCAGCAAACAATGAGCAGTTCTTC. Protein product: CASSQVPSANNEQFF.

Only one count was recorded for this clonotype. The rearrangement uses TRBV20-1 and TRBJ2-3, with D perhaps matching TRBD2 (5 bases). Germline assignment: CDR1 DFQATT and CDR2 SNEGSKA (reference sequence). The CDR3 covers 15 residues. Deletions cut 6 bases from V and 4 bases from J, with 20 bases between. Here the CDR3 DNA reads TGCAGTGCAGACTTCTCCCGGGAAGGAGCAGATACGCAGTATTTT. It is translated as CSADFSREGADTQYF.

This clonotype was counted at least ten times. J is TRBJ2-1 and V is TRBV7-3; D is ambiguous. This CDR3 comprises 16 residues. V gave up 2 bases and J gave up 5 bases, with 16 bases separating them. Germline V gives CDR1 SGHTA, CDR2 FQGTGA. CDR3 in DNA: TGTGCCAGCAGCTTACCAGGCGGATGGGGAAACAATGAGCAGTTCTTC. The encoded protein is CASSLPGGWGNNEQFF. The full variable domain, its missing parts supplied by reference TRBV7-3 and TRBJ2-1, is GAGVSQTPSNKVTEKGKYVELRCDPISGHTALYWYRQSLGQGPEFLIYFQGTGAADDSGLPNDRFFAVRPEGSVSTLKIQRTERGDSAVYLCASSLPGGWGNNEQFFGPGTRLTVL.

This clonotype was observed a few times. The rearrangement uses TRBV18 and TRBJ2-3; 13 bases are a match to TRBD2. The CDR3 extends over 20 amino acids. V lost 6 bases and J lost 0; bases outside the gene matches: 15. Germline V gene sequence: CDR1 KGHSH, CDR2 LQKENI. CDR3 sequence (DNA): TGTGCCAGCTCGGGCACCGGAGGGACTAGCGGGATTCCTAGCACAGATACGCAGTATTTT. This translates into CASSGTGGTSGIPSTDTQYF.

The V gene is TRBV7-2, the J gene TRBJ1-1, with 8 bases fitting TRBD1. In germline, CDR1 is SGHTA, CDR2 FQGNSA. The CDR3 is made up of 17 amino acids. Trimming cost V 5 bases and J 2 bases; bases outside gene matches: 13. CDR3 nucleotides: TGTGCCAGCAGCCTCCGACCATTCGGACAGGGTAACACTGAAGCTTTCTTT. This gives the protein CASSLRPFGQGNTEAFF.

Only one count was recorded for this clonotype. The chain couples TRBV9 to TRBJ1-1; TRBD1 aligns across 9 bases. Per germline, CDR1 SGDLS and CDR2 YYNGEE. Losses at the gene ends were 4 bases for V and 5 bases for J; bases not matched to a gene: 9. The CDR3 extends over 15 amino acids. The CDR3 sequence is CASSPRQGGWTEAFF. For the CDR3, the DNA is TGTGCCAGCAGCCCAAGACAGGGGGGTTGGACTGAAGCTTTCTTT.

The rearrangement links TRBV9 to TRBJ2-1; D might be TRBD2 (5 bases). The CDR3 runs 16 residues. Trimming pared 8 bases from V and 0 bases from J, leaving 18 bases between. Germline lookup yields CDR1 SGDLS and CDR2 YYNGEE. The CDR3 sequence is CASLQMGARSYNEQFF. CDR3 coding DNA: TGTGCCAGTCTCCAGATGGGAGCCCGCTCCTACAATGAGCAGTTCTTC.

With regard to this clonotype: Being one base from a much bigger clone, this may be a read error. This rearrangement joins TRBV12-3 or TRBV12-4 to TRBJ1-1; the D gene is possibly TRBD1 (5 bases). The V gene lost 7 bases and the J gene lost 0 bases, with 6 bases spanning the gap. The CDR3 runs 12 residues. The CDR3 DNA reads TGTGCCAGCAAGGACATGAACACTGAAGCTTTCTTT. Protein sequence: CASKDMNTEAFF.

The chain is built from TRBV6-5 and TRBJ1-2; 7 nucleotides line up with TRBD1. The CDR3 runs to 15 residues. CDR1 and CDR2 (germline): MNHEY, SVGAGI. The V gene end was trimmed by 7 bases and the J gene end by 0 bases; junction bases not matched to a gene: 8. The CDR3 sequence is CASTKRTGANYGYTF. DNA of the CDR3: TGTGCCAGCACGAAAAGGACAGGAGCTAACTATGGCTACACCTTC.

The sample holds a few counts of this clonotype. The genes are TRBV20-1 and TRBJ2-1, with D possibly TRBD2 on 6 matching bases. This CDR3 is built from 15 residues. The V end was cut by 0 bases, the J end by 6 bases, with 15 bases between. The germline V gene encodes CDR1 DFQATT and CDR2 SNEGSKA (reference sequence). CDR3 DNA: TGCAGTGCTAGAGAAGTGACTAGTAAGACCAATGAGCAGTTCTTC. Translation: CSAREVTSKTNEQFF.

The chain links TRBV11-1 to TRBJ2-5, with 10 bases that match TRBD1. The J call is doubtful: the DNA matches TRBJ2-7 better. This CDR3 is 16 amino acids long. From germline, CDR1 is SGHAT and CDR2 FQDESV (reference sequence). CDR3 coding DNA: TGTGCCAGCAGCCTCTACGGACAGGGGGAACCATACGAGCAGTACTTC. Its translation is CASSLYGQGEPYEQYF.